This TCR beta chain was obtained from a study of cytomegalovirus exposure and HLA in healthy donors. Study-level findings and limits: Prediction of most subjects' HLA-A and HLA-B alleles by TCR beta sequences was reportedly accurate. Across all donors, roughly uniform sequencing depth was an assumption of the presence/absence analyses.

Points on this clone: Antigen: not known.

The CDR3 is made up of 17 amino acids. V dropped 8 bases and J dropped 3; count of bases not matched to a gene: 19. From germline, CDR1 is KGHSH and CDR2 LQKENI. PCR primers comprised 60 Vbeta and 13 Jbeta primers. Sequencing was performed with immunoSEQ multiplex PCR; in TCRdb, only in-frame clones are kept and a portion is missing. Among about 140,000 clones listed, more than 60% were seen once. The sample consisted of PBMCs. The clonotype comes from a man between 40 and 49 years old in good health and CMV-seronegative. The chain is built from TRBV18 and TRBJ2-7; 7 bases align to TRBD1. CDR3 protein: CASPDVRVQGTGYEQYF. The CDR3 nucleotides read TGTGCCAGCCCGGACGTTCGGGTACAGGGGACCGGCTACGAGCAGTACTTC. Looking up the rest from reference TRBV18 and TRBJ2-7 gives the full variable domain: NAGVMQNPRHLVRRRGQEARLRCSPMKGHSHVYWYRQLPEEGLKFMVYLQKENIIDESGMPKERFSAEFPKEGPSILRIQQVVRGDSAAYFCASPDVRVQGTGYEQYFGPGTRLTVT.